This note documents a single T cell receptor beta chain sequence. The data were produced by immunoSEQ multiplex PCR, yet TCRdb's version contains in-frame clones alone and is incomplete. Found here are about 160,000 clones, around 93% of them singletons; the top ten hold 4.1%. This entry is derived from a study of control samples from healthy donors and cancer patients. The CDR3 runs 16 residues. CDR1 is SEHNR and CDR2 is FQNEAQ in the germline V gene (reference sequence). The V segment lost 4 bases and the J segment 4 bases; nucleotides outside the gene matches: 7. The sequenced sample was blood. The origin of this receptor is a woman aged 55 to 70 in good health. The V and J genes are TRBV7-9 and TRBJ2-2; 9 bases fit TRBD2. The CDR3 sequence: CASSWGTSSGTGELFF. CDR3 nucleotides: TGTGCCAGCAGCTGGGGGACTAGCAGCGGCACCGGGGAGCTGTTTTTT.